These 6 T cell receptor beta chains share one sample of origin, sequenced in a study of beta chain features in type 1 diabetes. The investigators reverse transcribed all of the isolated RNA, so they sequenced expressed TCRB transcripts. Method: immunoSEQ multiplex PCR; TCRdb's copy keeps in-frame clones and lacks some. The repertoire holds about 350,000 clones, with about 18% as singletons. Sequencing was done on a sample of naive CD4+ T cells from blood. Source of these receptors: a woman under 30 in good health.

V usage is TRBV16 and J usage is TRBJ1-5, with D perhaps matching TRBD1 (5 bases). Germline CDR1 and CDR2: KGHSY and FQNENV. Trimming cost V 1 base and J 0 bases, with 13 bases left between them. This CDR3 has 17 residues. This CDR3 is CASSQWGRAYSNQPQHF. CDR3 nucleotide sequence: TGTGCCAGCAGCCAATGGGGCAGGGCCTATAGCAATCAGCCCCAGCATTTT. The variable domain in full, with the rest retrieved from reference TRBV16 and TRBJ1-5, is GEEVAQTPKHLVRGEGQKAKLYCAPIKGHSYVFWYQQVLKNEFKFLISFQNENVFDETGMPKERFSAKCLPNSPCSLEIQATKLEDSAVYFCASSQWGRAYSNQPQHFGDGTRLSIL.

This clone was detected a few times. The rearrangement joins TRBV5-1 to TRBJ1-1; a weak D match, TRBD1 (6 bases). This CDR3 is built from 14 residues. V was cut by 0 bases and J by 3 bases, with 9 bases left in between. The germline V gene encodes CDR1 SGHRS and CDR2 YFSETQ. CDR3 protein: CASSLDRAYTEAFF. CDR3 sequence (DNA): TGCGCCAGCAGCTTGGACAGGGCTTACACTGAAGCTTTCTTT.

V and J are TRBV5-4 and TRBJ2-1, with 8 nucleotides matching TRBD2. Germline lookup yields CDR1 SGHNT and CDR2 YYREEE (reference sequence). J lost 7 bases, V lost 4 bases, and 10 bases had no gene match. CDR3 length: 15 residues. The CDR3 sequence is CASSQGLVPGNEQFF. In DNA, the CDR3 is TGTGCCAGCAGCCAGGGACTAGTTCCAGGGAATGAGCAGTTCTTC.

The chain combines TRBV29-1 with TRBJ2-1, with TRBD2 as a possible D gene (5 bases). With 6 bases removed from V and 4 bases from J, the gap between germline ends came to 10 bases. Germline V lookup: CDR1 SQVTM, CDR2 ANQGSEA. The length of the CDR3 is 12 residues. CDR3 residues: CSVYTSYNEQFF. Written as DNA, the CDR3 is TGCAGCGTGTACACTAGTTACAATGAGCAGTTCTTC.

The chain joins TRBV9 to TRBJ1-2; 12 positions match TRBD1. Germline V lookup: CDR1 SGDLS, CDR2 YYNGEE. J was trimmed by 5 bases and V by 4 bases; bases with no gene match: 6. CDR3 length: 15 residues. The CDR3: CASSPGQGAWYGYTF. CDR3 in DNA: TGTGCCAGCAGCCCGGGACAGGGGGCTTGGTATGGCTACACCTTC.

A few counts support this clone. The chain combines TRBV7-8 with TRBJ2-3, with a tentative D call TRBD2 (6 bases). Germline assignment: CDR1 SGHVS and CDR2 FQNEAQ. The length of the CDR3 is 13 residues. Trimming stripped 2 bases from V and 5 bases from J, with 8 bases between. Here the CDR3 reads CASSLQGGDTQYF. The CDR3 bases are TGTGCCAGCAGCTTACAGGGAGGAGATACGCAGTATTTT.